This TCR beta chain was identified during a study of a mutant IDH1 vaccine in newly diagnosed glioma (dated by TCRdb to the early 2020s). At the level of the whole study: Eight vaccinations were administered to patients in weeks 1, 3, 5, 7, 11, 15, 19 and 23, corresponding to visits V03 through V10. Vaccination was initiated 4-6 weeks after radiotherapy alone, or concurrently with temozolomide cycles in the chemotherapy-containing groups. Of the approximately 30 treated patients, roughly 62% were male and about 40% were female, and the mean age was 40.4 years. Prior to enrollment, standard therapy consisting of radiotherapy alone, temozolomide alone, or radiochemotherapy with temozolomide had been administered to patients, with the combination being received by most patients. Six visits were used for peripheral blood collection: V03 (baseline), V05, V07, V10, V12 and V13. For exploratory analyses, approximately 23 treated patients had longitudinal TCRB deep sequencing done wherever samples were available.

Summary of the overall study and its limitations: It was noted by the authors that analyses of patient blood samples could not be reproduced owing to sample limitations. Immune responses induced by the vaccine were seen in 93.3% of patients across multiple MHC alleles. Availability determined which PBMC samples were chosen for TCRB deep sequencing. No apparent relationship was observed between pseudoprogression and alterations in the top peripheral T cell clonotypes detected by TCRB sequencing.

Taken from the germline V gene, the CDR1 and CDR2 loops are ENHRY and SYGVKD. After removal of 10 bases from V and 1 base from J, the junction retains 7 bases not matched to a gene. Including the terminal cysteine and phenylalanine, the CDR3 comprises 16 residues. The sequence is cut down to CDR3 DNA, 48 bases in frame from base 1. Per the publication, the time point label means: week 23, last vaccination. A 20-mer mutant IDH1 peptide at 300 micrograms in Montanide made up each vaccine dose, which was injected subcutaneously together with topical imiquimod. Newly diagnosed WHO grade 3 or 4 IDH1-mutant astrocytomas showing loss of nuclear ATRX were present in the donors. The samples were drawn from NOA16, a multicentre, single-arm, open-label phase I trial in Germany that tested a mutant IDH1 peptide vaccine in humans for the first time. The DNeasy Blood and Tissue Kit was used to extract genomic DNA from EDTA blood for TCRB sequencing.

A word on this clone: Its specific antigen is unknown. No much larger clonotype is one base removed from it; base qualities were not supplied.

Library preparation employed the immunoSEQ multiplex PCR assay. Rearranged TCR beta chain sequences were amplified using the hsTCRB Kit according to the manufacturer's protocol. An Illumina MiSeq was used to sequence the TCRB libraries. For the original study's pipeline: The proprietary platform of the kit vendor was used for demultiplexing, trimming and gene mapping. TCRdb holds this immuneACCESS table with in-frame rearrangements only. Some clones are missing; in checked studies, unresolved V genes explain under half, and the rest has no known cause. V, J and clone size derive from that table, while D and trimming were established from the DNA sequence. The sample profile shows 35,000 to 40,000 clones; roughly 79% of them were found once. In total, the top ten clones hold around 5% of the sample.

The source material was PBMCs, sampled from a glioma patient whose treatment included an IDH1 peptide vaccine. Recombination connected TRBV10-3 to TRBJ2-6; 10 middle bases align to TRBD1. The origin of this receptor is a man between 40 and 49 years old with glioma. The CDR3 region reads CATGGTGASGANVLTF. In nucleotide form, the sequence is TGTGCCACGGGGGGGACAGGGGCGTCTGGGGCCAACGTCCTGACTTTC.